The present entry profiles one T cell receptor beta chain with its context. Assay used: immunoSEQ multiplex PCR; TCRdb lists only in-frame clones, some missing. The sample includes 150,000 to 200,000 clones, around 79% of them seen just once. This sample is part of a study of blood T cell repertoires in COVID-19. Germline CDR1 is SEHNR and CDR2 is FQNEAQ (reference sequence). The CDR3 contains 13 residues. Between the trimmed V and J ends, which lost 2 bases and 2 bases, there was a span of 6 bases. Sample: peripheral blood. The TCR sequence derives from a woman aged 40 to 50 with COVID-19, enrolled during active disease. The chain recombines TRBV7-9 with TRBJ2-5; D is uncertain. The CDR3 here is CASSLSRQETQYF. DNA for the CDR3: TGTGCCAGCAGCTTATCTAGGCAAGAGACCCAGTACTTC.